This TCR beta chain was recovered during a study of early T cells in non-severe SARS-CoV-2 infection. TCRdb reprocessed the 5' RACE reads with MiXCR, giving one entry per CDR3 protein. The table includes about 60,000 distinct CDR3 sequences, over 10% detected once. This clonotype was counted between two and nine times. The sample comprised whole blood. This TCR came from an adult who was a healthcare worker with PCR-confirmed SARS-CoV-2 infection or an uninfected control (not recorded which).

The CDR3 here is CASMPGQGFSYNSPLHF. CDR3 coding DNA: TGTGCCAGCATGCCGGGACAGGGGTTCTCCTATAATTCACCCCTCCACTTT. J is TRBJ1-6 and V is TRBV5-5, with TRBD1 matching 10 bases. The CDR3 extends over 17 amino acids. CDR1 is SGHKS, CDR2 YYEKEE, per germline (reference sequence). The trim removed 6 bases at V and 0 bases at J, leaving 6 bases unmatched.